The present T cell receptor (beta chain) was sequenced within a study of blood T cell repertoires in COVID-19. Study summary: Acute and convalescent COVID-19 samples came from the United States, Italy and Spain. T cells, B-cell-depleted T cells, or PBMCs provided the cDNA or gDNA that served as material.

CDR1 SEHNR and CDR2 FQNEAQ come from the germline V gene (reference sequence). The CDR3 is made up of 15 amino acids. The V and J ends lost 7 bases and 1 base respectively, with 16 bases between them. Original methodology: Reference gene primer amplification in the assay estimated nucleated cell counts. The protocol was immunoSEQ multiplex PCR, while the TCRdb copy is restricted to in-frame clones and leaves out a portion. V, J and clone size are those of that table, while D and trimming were read from the DNA. The table shows about 76,000 clones, with 70% to 90% occurring only once. Sequencing was performed on peripheral blood. The TCR comes from a human donor in a cohort sampled during active COVID-19. The rearrangement uses TRBV7-9 and TRBJ1-1, with a weak D call TRBD1 (6 bases). The chain's CDR3 is CASTPGGAQNTEAFF. The CDR3 DNA reads as TGTGCCAGCACCCCGGGGGGGGCGCAGAACACTGAAGCTTTCTTT.